Below are 2 T cell receptor beta chains sequenced from a single sample in a study of T cell repertoires in cytomegalovirus infection. TCRdb re-called the reads through MiXCR, storing one row per CDR3 protein. This table holds over 300,000 distinct CDR3 sequences, roughly 17% found once. Sequenced sample: PBMCs. The source of these receptors is a human donor in good health (CMV status not recorded). Some clones in this sample may be carry-over from other donors' samples.

In its sample, this clonotype was seen many times. V usage is TRBV7-2 and J usage is TRBJ2-7, with 9 bases fitting TRBD1. V lost 5 bases to trimming and J lost 3 bases; unmatched junction nucleotides: 8. Germline V gene sequence: CDR1 SGHTA, CDR2 FQGNSA. The CDR3 is 15 amino acids. For the CDR3, the DNA is TGTGCCAGCAGCGTAATGGACAGGGGTTACTACGAGCAGTACTTC. Protein: CASSVMDRGYYEQYF.

This clonotype was observed at least ten times. This chain connects TRBV29-1 to TRBJ2-7; no clear D. Germline CDR1 and CDR2: SQVTM and ANQGSEA. This CDR3 comprises 13 residues. Trimming removed 1 base at V and 0 bases at J, with 7 bases between. Here the CDR3 DNA reads TGCAGCGTTGAAGTTGCCGGCTCCTACGAGCAGTACTTC. It translates to CSVEVAGSYEQYF.